This T cell receptor beta chain was sequenced in a study of T cell changes during pregnancy in multiple sclerosis. TCRdb's table, derived via immunoSEQ multiplex PCR, lists solely in-frame clones and lacks some. The repertoire includes tens of thousands of clones, around 92% of them detected once, and less than 2.5% sits in the top ten. Looked up from germline, CDR1 is SGHAT and CDR2 is FQNNGV. The CDR3 is 15 amino acids. After removal of 4 bases from V and 3 bases from J, the junction contained 5 bases not matched to a gene. The sequence was obtained from a female donor with multiple sclerosis, enrolled in a pregnancy study. The chain links TRBV11-2 to TRBJ2-7, with 11 bases identical to TRBD1. The sample was peripheral blood, taken in the first trimester of pregnancy. The CDR3 bases are TGTGCCAGCAGCTCTGGACAGGGGGCCAACTACGAGCAGTACTTC. Protein: CASSSGQGANYEQYF.